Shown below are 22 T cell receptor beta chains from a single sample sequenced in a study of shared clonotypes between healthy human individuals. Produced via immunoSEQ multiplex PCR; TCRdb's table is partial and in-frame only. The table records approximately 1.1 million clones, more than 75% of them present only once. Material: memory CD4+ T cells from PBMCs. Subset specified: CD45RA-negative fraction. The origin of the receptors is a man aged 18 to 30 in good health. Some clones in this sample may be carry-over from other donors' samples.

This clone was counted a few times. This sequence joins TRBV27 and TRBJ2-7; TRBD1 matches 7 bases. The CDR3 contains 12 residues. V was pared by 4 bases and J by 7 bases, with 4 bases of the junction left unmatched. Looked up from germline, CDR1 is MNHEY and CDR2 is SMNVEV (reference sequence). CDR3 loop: CASSYPRGEQYF. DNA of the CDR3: TGTGCCAGCAGTTACCCCAGGGGGGAGCAGTACTTC.

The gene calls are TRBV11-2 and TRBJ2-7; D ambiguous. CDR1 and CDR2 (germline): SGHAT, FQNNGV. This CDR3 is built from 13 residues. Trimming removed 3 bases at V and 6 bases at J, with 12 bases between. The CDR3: CASSLRPQTEQYF. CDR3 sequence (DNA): TGTGCCAGCAGCTTGAGACCACAGACCGAGCAGTACTTC.

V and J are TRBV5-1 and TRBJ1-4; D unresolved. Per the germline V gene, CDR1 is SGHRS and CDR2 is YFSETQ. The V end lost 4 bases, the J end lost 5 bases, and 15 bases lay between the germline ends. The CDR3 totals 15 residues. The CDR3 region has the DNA TGCGCCAGCAGCCCTGGGGTCATCAAGAATGAAAAACTGTTTTTT. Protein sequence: CASSPGVIKNEKLFF. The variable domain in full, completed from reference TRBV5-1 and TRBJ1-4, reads KAGVTQTPRYLIKTRGQQVTLSCSPISGHRSVSWYQQTPGQGLQFLFEYFSETQRNKGNFPGRFSGRQFSNSRSEMNVSTLELGDSALYLCASSPGVIKNEKLFFGSGTQLSVL.

The CDR3: CAWSAVDQPQHF. As DNA, the CDR3 is TGTGCCTGGAGTGCGGTGGATCAGCCCCAGCATTTT. The V and J genes are TRBV30 and TRBJ1-5; D unresolved. The CDR3 loop spans 12 amino acids. Trimming took off 1 base at V and 5 bases at J, with 6 bases between the two ends. The germline V gene has CDR1 GTSNPN and CDR2 SVGIG (reference sequence).

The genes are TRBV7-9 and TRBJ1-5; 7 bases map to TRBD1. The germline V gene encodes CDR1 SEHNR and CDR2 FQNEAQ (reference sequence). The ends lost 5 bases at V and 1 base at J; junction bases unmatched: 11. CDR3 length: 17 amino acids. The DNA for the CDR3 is TGTGCCAGCAGCCAAGATCCGACAGGGAAAAGCAATCAGCCCCAGCATTTT. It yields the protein CASSQDPTGKSNQPQHF.

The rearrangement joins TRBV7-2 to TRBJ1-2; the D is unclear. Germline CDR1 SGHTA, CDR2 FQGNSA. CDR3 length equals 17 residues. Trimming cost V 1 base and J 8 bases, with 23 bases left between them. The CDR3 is CASSLGQVKTTPGGYTF. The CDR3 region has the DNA TGTGCCAGCAGCTTAGGTCAAGTGAAAACGACCCCGGGGGGCTACACCTTC.

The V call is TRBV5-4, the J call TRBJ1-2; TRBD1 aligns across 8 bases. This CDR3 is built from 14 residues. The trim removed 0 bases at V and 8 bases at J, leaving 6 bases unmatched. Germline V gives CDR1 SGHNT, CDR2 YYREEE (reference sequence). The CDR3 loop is CASSLVSGGEGYTF. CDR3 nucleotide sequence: TGTGCCAGCAGCTTGGTGTCAGGGGGCGAAGGCTACACCTTC.

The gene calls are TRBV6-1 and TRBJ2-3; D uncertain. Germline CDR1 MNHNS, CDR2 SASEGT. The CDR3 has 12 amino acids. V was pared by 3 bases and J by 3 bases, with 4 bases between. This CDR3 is CASSESTDTQYF. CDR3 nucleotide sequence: TGTGCCAGCAGTGAGTCAACAGATACGCAGTATTTT.

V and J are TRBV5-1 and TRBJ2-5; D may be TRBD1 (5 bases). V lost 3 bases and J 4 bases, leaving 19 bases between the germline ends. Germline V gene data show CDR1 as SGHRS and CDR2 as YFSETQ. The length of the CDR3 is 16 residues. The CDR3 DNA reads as TGCGCCAGCAGCTCAATGCAGGGTGGTGTGGGAGAGACCCAGTACTTC. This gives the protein CASSSMQGGVGETQYF.

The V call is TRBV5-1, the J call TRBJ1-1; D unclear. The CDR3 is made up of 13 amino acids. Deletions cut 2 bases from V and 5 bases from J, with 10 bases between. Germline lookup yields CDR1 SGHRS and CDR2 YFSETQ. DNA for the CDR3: TGCGCCAGCAGCTTTGGATCCCAAACTGAAGCTTTCTTT. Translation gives CASSFGSQTEAFF. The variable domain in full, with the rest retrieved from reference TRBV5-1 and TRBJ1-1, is KAGVTQTPRYLIKTRGQQVTLSCSPISGHRSVSWYQQTPGQGLQFLFEYFSETQRNKGNFPGRFSGRQFSNSRSEMNVSTLELGDSALYLCASSFGSQTEAFFGQGTRLTVV.

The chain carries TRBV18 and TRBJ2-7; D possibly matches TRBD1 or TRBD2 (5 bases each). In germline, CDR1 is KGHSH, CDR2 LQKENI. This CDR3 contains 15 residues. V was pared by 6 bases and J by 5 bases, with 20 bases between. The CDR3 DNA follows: TGTGCCAGCTCCGCCTCAGGGCTAGCCACGAACGAGCAGTACTTC. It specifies CASSASGLATNEQYF.

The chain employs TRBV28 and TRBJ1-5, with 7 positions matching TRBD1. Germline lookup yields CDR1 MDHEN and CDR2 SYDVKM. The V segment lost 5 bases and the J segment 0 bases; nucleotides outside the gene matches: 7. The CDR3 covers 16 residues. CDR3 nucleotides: TGTGCCAGCAGTACGCAGGGGGGGCTTAGCAATCAGCCCCAGCATTTT. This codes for CASSTQGGLSNQPQHF.

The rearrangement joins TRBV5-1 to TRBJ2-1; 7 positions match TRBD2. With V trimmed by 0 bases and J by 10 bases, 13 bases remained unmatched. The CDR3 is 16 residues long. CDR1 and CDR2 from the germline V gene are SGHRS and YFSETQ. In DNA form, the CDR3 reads TGCGCCAGCAGCTTGGCCATTGGGACTACCTACGGCGAGCAGTTCTTC. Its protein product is CASSLAIGTTYGEQFF.

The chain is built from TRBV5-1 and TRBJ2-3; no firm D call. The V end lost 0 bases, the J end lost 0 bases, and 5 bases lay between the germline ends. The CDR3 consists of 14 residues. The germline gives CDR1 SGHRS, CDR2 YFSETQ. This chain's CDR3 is CASSLALSTDTQYF. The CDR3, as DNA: TGCGCCAGCAGCTTGGCCCTTAGCACAGATACGCAGTATTTT.

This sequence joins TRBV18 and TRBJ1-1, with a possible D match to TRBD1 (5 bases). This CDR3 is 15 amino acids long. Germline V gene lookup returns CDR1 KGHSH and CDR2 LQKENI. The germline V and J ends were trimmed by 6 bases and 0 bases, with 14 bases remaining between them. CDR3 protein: CASSRGAGMNTEAFF. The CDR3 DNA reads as TGTGCCAGCTCCCGCGGTGCAGGGATGAACACTGAAGCTTTCTTT.

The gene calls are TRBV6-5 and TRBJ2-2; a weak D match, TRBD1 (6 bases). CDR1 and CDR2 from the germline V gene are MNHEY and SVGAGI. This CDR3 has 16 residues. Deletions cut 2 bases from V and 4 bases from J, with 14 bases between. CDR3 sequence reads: CASSYGAGARTGELFF. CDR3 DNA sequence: TGTGCCAGCAGTTACGGGGCAGGGGCGCGCACCGGGGAGCTGTTTTTT.

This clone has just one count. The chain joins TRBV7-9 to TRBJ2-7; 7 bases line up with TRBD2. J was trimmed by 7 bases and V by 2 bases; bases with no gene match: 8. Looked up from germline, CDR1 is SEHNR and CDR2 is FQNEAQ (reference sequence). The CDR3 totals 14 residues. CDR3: CASSLMAGADEQYF. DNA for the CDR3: TGTGCCAGCAGCTTAATGGCGGGAGCGGATGAGCAGTACTTC.

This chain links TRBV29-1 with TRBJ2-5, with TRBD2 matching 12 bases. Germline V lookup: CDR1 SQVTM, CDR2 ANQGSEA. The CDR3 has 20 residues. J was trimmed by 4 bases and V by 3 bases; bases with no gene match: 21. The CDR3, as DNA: TGCAGCGTTGACCCTATGACTAGCGGGAGCCCCCCTACCCTCCGAGAGACCCAGTACTTC. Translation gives CSVDPMTSGSPPTLRETQYF.

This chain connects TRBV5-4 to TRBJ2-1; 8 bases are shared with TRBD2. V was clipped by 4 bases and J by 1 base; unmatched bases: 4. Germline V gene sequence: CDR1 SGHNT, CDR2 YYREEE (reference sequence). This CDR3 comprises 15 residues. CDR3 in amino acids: CASSTLAESYNEQFF. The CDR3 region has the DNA TGTGCCAGCAGCACACTAGCGGAGTCCTACAATGAGCAGTTCTTC.

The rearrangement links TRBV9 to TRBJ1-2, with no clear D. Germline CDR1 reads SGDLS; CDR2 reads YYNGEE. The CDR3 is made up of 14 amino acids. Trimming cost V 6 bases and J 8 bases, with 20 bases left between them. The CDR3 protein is CASTPSPSLGGYTF. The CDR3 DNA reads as TGTGCCAGCACCCCATCTCCCAGTCTAGGGGGCTACACCTTC.

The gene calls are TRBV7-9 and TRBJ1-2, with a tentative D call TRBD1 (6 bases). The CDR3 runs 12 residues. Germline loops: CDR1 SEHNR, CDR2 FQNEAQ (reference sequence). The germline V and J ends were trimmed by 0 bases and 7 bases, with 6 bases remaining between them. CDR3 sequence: CASSLAGGGYTF. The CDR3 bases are TGTGCCAGCAGCTTAGCAGGGGGTGGCTACACCTTC.

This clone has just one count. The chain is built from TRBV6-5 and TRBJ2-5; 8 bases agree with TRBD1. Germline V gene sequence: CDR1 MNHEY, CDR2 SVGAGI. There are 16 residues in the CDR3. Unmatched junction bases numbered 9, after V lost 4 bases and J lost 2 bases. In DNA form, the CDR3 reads TGTGCCAGCAGTTCCGGACAGGGTGGAATACAAGAGACCCAGTACTTC. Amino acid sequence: CASSSGQGGIQETQYF.